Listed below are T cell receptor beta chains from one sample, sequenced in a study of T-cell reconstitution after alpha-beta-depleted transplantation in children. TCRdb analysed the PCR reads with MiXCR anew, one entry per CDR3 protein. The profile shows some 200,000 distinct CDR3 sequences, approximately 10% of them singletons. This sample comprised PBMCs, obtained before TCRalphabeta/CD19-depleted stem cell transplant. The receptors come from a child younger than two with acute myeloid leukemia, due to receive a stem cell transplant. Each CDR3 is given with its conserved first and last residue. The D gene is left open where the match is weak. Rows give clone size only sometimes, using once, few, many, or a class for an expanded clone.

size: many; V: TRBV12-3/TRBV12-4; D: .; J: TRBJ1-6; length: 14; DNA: TGTGCCAGCCGTGGGAGCTCCTATAATTCACCCCTCCACTTT; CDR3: CASRGSSYNSPLHF
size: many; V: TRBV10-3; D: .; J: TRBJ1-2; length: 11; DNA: TGTGCCATTCAGGAGGTGTATGGCTACACCTTC; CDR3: CAIQEVYGYTF
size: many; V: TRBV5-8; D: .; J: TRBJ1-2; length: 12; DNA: TGTGCCAGCAGCTTGACGTTCTATGGCTACACCTTC; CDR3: CASSLTFYGYTF
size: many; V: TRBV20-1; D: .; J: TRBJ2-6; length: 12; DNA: TGCAGTGCTAGCTCTGGGGCCAACGTCCTGACTTTC; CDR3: CSASSGANVLTF
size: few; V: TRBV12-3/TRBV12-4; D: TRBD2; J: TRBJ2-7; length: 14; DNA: TGTGCCAGCACCCAAGGGACTAGAGGATACGAGCAGTACTTC; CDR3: CASTQGTRGYEQYF
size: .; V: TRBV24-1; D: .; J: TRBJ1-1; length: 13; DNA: TGTGCCACCAGTGATCAATGGTTGACTGAAGCTTTCTTT; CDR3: CATSDQWLTEAFF
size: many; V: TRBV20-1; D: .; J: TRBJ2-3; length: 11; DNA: TGCAGTGCTAGACAGGGGAATTACAGGGCGTTT; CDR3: CSARQGNYRAF
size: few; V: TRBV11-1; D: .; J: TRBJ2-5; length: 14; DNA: TGTGCCAGCAGCTTAGATACTGCTCAAGAGACCCAGTACTTC; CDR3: CASSLDTAQETQYF
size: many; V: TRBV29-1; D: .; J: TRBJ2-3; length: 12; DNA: TGCAGCGTTGAAGCTAGGCCAGATACGCAGTATTTT; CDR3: CSVEARPDTQYF
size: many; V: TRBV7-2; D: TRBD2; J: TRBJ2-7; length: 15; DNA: TGTGCCAGCAGCTTTTTTAGCGGGGCGGGAGGGGAGCAGTACTTC; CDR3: CASSFFSGAGGEQYF
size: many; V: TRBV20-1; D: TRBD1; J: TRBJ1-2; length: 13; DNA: TGCAGTGCTGGACAGGGACTAGACTATGGCTACACCTTC; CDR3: CSAGQGLDYGYTF
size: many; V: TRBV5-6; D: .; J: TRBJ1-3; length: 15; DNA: TGTGCCAGCAGCTTGTACGGATCCTCTGGAAACACCATATATTTT; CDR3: CASSLYGSSGNTIYF
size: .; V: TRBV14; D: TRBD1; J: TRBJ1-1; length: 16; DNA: TGTGCCAGCAGCCAGGATTTGGGACAGGTGGGCACTGAAGCTTTCTTT; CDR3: CASSQDLGQVGTEAFF
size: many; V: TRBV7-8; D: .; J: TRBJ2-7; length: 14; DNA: TGTGCCAGCAGCCCAGGGTCCTCAGGCCACGAGCAGTACTTC; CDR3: CASSPGSSGHEQYF
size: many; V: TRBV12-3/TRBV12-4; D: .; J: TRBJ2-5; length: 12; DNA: TGTGCCAGCAGTACTAGGGGAGGAGCCCAGTACTTC; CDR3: CASSTRGGAQYF
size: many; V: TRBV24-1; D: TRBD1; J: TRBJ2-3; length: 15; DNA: TGTGCCACCAGTGATCCGACAGGGACCCAAGATACGCAGTATTTT; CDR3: CATSDPTGTQDTQYF
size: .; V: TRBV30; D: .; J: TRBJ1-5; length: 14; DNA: TGTGCCTGGCAGAGTGGGAATTCCAATCAGCCCCAGCATTTT; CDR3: CAWQSGNSNQPQHF